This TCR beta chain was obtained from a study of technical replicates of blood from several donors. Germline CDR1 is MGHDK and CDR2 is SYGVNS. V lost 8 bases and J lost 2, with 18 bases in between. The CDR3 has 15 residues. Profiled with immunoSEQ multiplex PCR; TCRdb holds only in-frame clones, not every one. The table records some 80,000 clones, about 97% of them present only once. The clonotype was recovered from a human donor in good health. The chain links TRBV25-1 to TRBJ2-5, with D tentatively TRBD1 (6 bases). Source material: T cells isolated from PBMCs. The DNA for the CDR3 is TGTGCCAGCGGAAGGGGTTCAGGGGCACAAGAGACCCAGTACTTC. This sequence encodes CASGRGSGAQETQYF.